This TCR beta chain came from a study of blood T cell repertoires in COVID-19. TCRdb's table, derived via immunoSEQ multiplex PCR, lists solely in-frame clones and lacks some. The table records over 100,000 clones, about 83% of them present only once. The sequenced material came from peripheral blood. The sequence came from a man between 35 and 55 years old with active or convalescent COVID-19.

The DNA of the CDR3 is TGTGCCAGCAGGATCGGGACAATCGGTGCTTTCTTT. Amino acid sequence: CASRIGTIGAFF. This rearrangement joins TRBV2 to TRBJ1-1; D might be TRBD1 (6 bases). The CDR3 is 12 amino acids. Germline V lookup: CDR1 SNHLY, CDR2 FYNNEI. V was cut by 6 bases and J by 11 bases, with 16 bases left in between. The full variable domain, in which reference TRBV2 and TRBJ1-1 provide the parts outside the CDR3, is EPEVTQTPSHQVTQMGQEVILRCVPISNHLYFYWYRQILGQKVEFLVSFYNNEISEKSEIFDDQFSVERPDGSNFTLKIRSTKLEDSAMYFCASRIGTIGAFFGQGTRLTVV.